This record looks at one T cell receptor beta chain sequence and its context. The antigen remains unidentified. Only in-frame clones appear in the TCRdb table, and some are missing; sequencing was by immunoSEQ multiplex PCR. Among roughly 100,000 clones listed, 80% to 95% were seen once. This entry is derived from a study of graft-versus-host responses after intestinal transplantation. In the study overall: Recipients had transplants, and these were multivisceral, liver-intestinal, or isolated intestinal. Induction using anti-thymocyte globulin, followed by tacrolimus and steroids for approximately 3 years, was given to all recipients. Study results and limitations: The study found high graft-versus-host to host-versus-graft clonal ratios in allografts of patients with graft-donor T cell macrochimerism. Recipient marrow held GvH clones, some first seen in ileum or blood.

The CDR3 has 11 amino acids. V shed 8 bases, J shed 13 bases, and the junction held 11 bases outside the gene matches. The germline V gene has CDR1 SNHLY and CDR2 FYNNEI. The input for sequencing was unstimulated CD8+ T cells sorted from spleen or lymph node cells, taken before intestinal transplant. This TCR derives from a human donor who received an intestinal transplant. This chain uses TRBV2 with TRBJ2-7; TRBD1 aligns across 7 bases. The CDR3 loop reads CASRDSLTSYF. The CDR3, as DNA: TGTGCCAGCCGGGACAGCCTCACTTCTTACTTC.